This is a list of T cell receptor beta chains from one sample in a study of human T cells and chemical hapten exposure. One entry per CDR3 protein results from TCRdb running MiXCR on the RACE reads. Of 95,000 to 130,000 distinct CDR3 sequences listed, over 10% are singletons. The input for sequencing was whole blood, taken in connection with sensitization to the hapten diphenylcyclopropenone (DPC). These receptors came from a woman aged 45-65 years with alopecia areata. Some clones in this sample may be carry-over from other donors' samples. Both conserved end residues are part of each CDR3. The order of the fields is J gene, clone size, V gene, D gene, CDR3 protein, CDR3 DNA. The D gene is left open where the match is weak. Clone size is stated in some rows and not others, as once, few, many or a class when expanded.

TRBJ1-5 | many | TRBV6-6 | - | CASSFSPPYSNQPQHF | TGTGCCAGCAGTTTTAGTCCACCTTATAGCAATCAGCCCCAGCATTTT
TRBJ2-2 | many | TRBV2 | TRBD2 | CASRGTSGSGELFF | TGTGCCAGCAGGGGGACTAGCGGTTCCGGGGAGCTGTTTTTT
TRBJ2-3 | - | TRBV28 | - | CASSLAPSIITQYF | TGTGCCAGCAGTTTAGCCCCCTCCATTATTACGCAGTATTTT
TRBJ1-2 | few | TRBV27 | - | CASSLWGPQTHGYTF | TGTGCCAGCAGTTTGTGGGGGCCACAGACCCATGGCTACACCTTC
TRBJ1-4 | many | TRBV7-8 | - | CASSRDRWEKLFF | TGTGCCAGCAGCCGAGATAGATGGGAAAAACTGTTTTTT
TRBJ2-7 | - | TRBV7-2 | - | CASSSPVTYEQYF | TGTGCCAGCAGCTCACCCGTCACCTACGAGCAGTACTTC
TRBJ2-1 | few | TRBV11-2 | - | CASSFEGAGEQFF | TGTGCCAGCAGTTTCGAGGGGGCGGGAGAGCAGTTCTTC
TRBJ1-2 | once | TRBV7-9 | TRBD1 | CASSLPRDRADGYTF | TGTGCCAGCAGCTTACCCCGGGACAGGGCGGATGGCTACACCTTC
TRBJ2-1 | many | TRBV7-2 | TRBD2 | CASSRTSGANFEEQFF | TGTGCCAGCAGCCGGACTAGCGGGGCGAATTTCGAGGAGCAGTTCTTC
TRBJ2-6 | many | TRBV12-3/TRBV12-4 | - | CASSFLRSGANVLTF | TGTGCCAGCAGTTTTTTACGCTCTGGGGCCAACGTCCTGACTTTC
TRBJ2-7 | many | TRBV20-1 | TRBD1 | CSATPGQGLIYEQYF | TGCAGTGCTACCCCCGGACAGGGGTTAATCTACGAGCAGTACTTC
TRBJ2-7 | - | TRBV5-1 | - | CASSLAGVAYEQYF | TGCGCCAGCAGCTTGGCTGGGGTCGCCTACGAGCAGTACTTC
TRBJ1-4 | - | TRBV2 | - | CASSAQGGWREKLFF | TGTGCCAGCAGCGCCCAGGGAGGTTGGCGAGAAAAACTGTTTTTT
TRBJ1-1 | - | TRBV12-3/TRBV12-4 | - | CASSLVQGNTEAFF | TGTGCCAGCAGTTTAGTACAGGGGAACACTGAAGCTTTCTTT
TRBJ2-1 | many | TRBV28 | - | CASSFRGNPGFF | TGTGCCAGCAGTTTTCGTGGGAATCCAGGGTTCTTC
TRBJ2-3 | few | TRBV11-2 | - | CASTLGGTDTQYF | TGTGCCAGCACCCTCGGAGGCACAGATACGCAGTATTTT
TRBJ1-2 | few | TRBV29-1 | - | CSVEGAGVNYGYTF | TGCAGCGTTGAAGGGGCAGGGGTCAACTATGGCTACACCTTC
TRBJ2-5 | - | TRBV29-1 | - | CSVTSPSIQETQYF | TGCAGCGTTACAAGCCCTTCCATCCAAGAGACCCAGTACTTC
TRBJ2-1 | few | TRBV3-1 | - | CASSQQGLYNEQFF | TGTGCCAGCAGCCAACAGGGATTGTACAATGAGCAGTTCTTC
TRBJ1-4 | - | TRBV11-2 | - | CASSQGGFGEKLFF | TGTGCCAGCAGCCAAGGAGGGTTCGGTGAAAAACTGTTTTTT
TRBJ1-1 | - | TRBV7-2 | - | CASSLVRDTEAFF | TGTGCCAGCAGCTTAGTGCGGGACACTGAAGCTTTCTTT
TRBJ2-4 | few | TRBV10-1 | - | CASRGAQPNAKLAKNIQYF | TGCGCCAGCAGAGGGGCACAGCCGAACGCAAAACTAGCCAAAAACATTCAGTACTTC
TRBJ1-4 | many | TRBV6-1 | - | CASSEASQQKLFF | TGTGCCAGCAGTGAAGCATCTCAGCAAAAACTGTTTTTT
TRBJ1-1 | - | TRBV7-8 | - | CASSFSYSQRNTEAFF | TGTGCCAGCAGCTTCAGCTACTCCCAAAGGAACACTGAAGCTTTCTTT
TRBJ2-4 | - | TRBV5-5 | - | CASSSWEAGGIQYF | TGTGCCAGCAGCTCGTGGGAGGCAGGAGGCATTCAGTACTTC
TRBJ2-7 | many | TRBV7-9 | - | CASSLAQDSPYEQYF | TGTGCCAGCAGCTTAGCGCAGGACAGCCCCTACGAGCAGTACTTC
TRBJ1-4 | - | TRBV19 | TRBD1 | CASNDRVGREKLFF | TGTGCCAGTAACGACAGGGTCGGCCGTGAAAAACTGTTTTTT
TRBJ1-1 | - | TRBV5-4 | TRBD1 | CASTTQGGTEAFF | TGTGCCAGCACCACTCAGGGGGGAACTGAAGCTTTCTTT
TRBJ1-2 | many | TRBV7-6 | - | CASSLTGREVGYTF | TGTGCCAGCAGCCTTACAGGGCGGGAAGTTGGCTACACCTTC
TRBJ2-1 | few | TRBV6-6 | TRBD2 | CASSYGPTSPGNEQFF | TGTGCCAGCAGTTACGGTCCGACTAGCCCGGGGAATGAGCAGTTCTTC
TRBJ1-6 | many | TRBV6-4 | - | CASSERHENSPLHF | TGTGCCAGCAGTGAAAGGCACGAGAATTCACCCCTCCACTTT
TRBJ2-6 | - | TRBV12-3/TRBV12-4 | TRBD1 | CASSHDRAGANVLTF | TGTGCCAGCAGCCATGACAGGGCAGGGGCCAACGTCCTGACTTTC
TRBJ1-3 | - | TRBV28 | TRBD1 | CASSPGGSGNTIYF | TGTGCCAGCAGCCCAGGGGGCTCTGGAAACACCATATATTTT